This TCR beta chain was profiled in a study of T cell repertoires in cytomegalovirus infection. Germline V gene data show CDR1 as LGHDT and CDR2 as YNNKEL (reference sequence). The CDR3 extends over 16 amino acids. V was clipped by 0 bases and J by 2 bases, with 13 bases between them. Worth noting for this clonotype: No antigen is known for it.

Each CDR3 protein gets one entry after TCRdb re-called the reads with MiXCR. Of about a million distinct CDR3 sequences listed, approximately 32% were seen once; the top ten hold about an eighth. The rearrangement joins TRBV3-1 to TRBJ1-2, with unresolved D. Sample: cultured CD8+ T cells from PBMCs, taken from culture after CMV antigen stimulation. The sequence derives from a human donor in good health (CMV status not recorded). Some clones in this sample may be carry-over from other donors' samples. The CDR3 DNA is TGTGCCAGCAGCCAAGATTGGGAGGACCGAAACTATGGCTACACCTTC. This translates into CASSQDWEDRNYGYTF.